This T cell receptor (beta chain) is drawn from a study of blood T cells in healthy people across ages. Study results and caveats: The long-lived group displayed more naive CD4+ cells, plus higher diversity, than the aged donors did. Significant beta diversity loss was already apparent by age around 36, declining roughly linearly.

Donors were systemically healthy Caucasian individuals from Russia aged roughly 6 to 95 years. Total RNA was isolated from each sample in quantities of at least 6 micrograms. There are a few counts of this clonotype. Its target is unknown. A second about 7 to 12 cycle PCR used barcoded and J-beta primers. TCRdb reprocessed the 5' RACE reads via MiXCR and lists one record per CDR3 protein. Of about 780,000 distinct CDR3 sequences in the sample, more than 35% were seen once. CDR1 is SQVTM and CDR2 is ANQGSEA in the germline V gene. This CDR3 contains 14 residues. Trimming cost V 4 bases and J 3 bases, with 13 bases left between them.

The source is a man older than 75 in good health. The source material was blood. The V gene is TRBV29-1, the J gene TRBJ2-1; D not resolved. CDR3 sequence reads: CSVGLAQLYNEQFF. For the CDR3, the DNA is TGCAGCGTTGGGCTGGCACAGCTCTACAATGAGCAGTTCTTC.